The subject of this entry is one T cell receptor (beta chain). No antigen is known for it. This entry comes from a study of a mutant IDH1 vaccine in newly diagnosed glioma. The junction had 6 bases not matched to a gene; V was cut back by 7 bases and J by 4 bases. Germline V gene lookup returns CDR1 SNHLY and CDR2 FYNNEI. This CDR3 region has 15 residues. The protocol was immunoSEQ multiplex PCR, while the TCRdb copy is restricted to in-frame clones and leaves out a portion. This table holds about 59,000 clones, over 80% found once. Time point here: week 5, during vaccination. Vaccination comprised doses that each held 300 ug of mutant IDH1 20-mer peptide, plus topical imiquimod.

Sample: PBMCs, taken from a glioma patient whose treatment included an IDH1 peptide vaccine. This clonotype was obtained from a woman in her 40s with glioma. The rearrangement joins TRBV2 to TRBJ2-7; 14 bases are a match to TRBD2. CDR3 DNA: TGTGCCAGCACCACTGGGACTAGCGGGGGATACGAGCAGTACTTC. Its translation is CASTTGTSGGYEQYF. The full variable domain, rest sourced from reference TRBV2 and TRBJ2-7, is EPEVTQTPSHQVTQMGQEVILRCVPISNHLYFYWYRQILGQKVEFLVSFYNNEISEKSEIFDDQFSVERPDGSNFTLKIRSTKLEDSAMYFCASTTGTSGGYEQYFGPGTRLTVT.